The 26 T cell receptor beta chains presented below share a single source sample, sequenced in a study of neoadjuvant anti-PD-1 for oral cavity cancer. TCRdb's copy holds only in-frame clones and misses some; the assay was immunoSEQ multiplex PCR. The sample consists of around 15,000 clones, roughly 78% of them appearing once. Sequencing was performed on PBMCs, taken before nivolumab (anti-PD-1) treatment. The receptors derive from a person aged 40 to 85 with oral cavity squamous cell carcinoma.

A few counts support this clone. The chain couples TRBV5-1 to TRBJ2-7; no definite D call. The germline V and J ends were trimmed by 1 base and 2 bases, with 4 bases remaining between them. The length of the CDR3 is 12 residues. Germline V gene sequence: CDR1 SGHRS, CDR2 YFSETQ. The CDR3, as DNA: TGCGCCAGCAGCTTGCCGGCCTACGAGCAGTACTTC. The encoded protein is CASSLPAYEQYF.

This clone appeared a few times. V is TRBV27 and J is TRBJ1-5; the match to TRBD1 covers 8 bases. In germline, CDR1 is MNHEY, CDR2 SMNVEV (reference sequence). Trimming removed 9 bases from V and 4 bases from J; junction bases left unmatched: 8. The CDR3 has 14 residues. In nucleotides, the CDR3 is TGTGCCAGTCGACAGGGGATCGAGAATCAGCCCCAGCATTTT. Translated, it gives CASRQGIENQPQHF.

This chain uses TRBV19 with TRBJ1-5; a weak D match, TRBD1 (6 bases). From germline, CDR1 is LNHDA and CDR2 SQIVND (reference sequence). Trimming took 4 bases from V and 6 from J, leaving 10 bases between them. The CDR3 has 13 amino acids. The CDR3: CASSKGHGQPQHF. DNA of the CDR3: TGTGCCAGTAGTAAGGGACACGGTCAGCCCCAGCATTTT.

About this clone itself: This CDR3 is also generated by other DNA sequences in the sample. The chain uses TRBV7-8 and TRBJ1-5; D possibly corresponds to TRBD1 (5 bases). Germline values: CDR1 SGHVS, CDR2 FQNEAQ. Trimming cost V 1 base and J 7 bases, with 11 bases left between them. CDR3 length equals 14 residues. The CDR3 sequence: CASSLGGYNQPQHF. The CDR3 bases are TGTGCCAGCAGCTTAGGGGGGTATAACCAGCCCCAGCATTTT.

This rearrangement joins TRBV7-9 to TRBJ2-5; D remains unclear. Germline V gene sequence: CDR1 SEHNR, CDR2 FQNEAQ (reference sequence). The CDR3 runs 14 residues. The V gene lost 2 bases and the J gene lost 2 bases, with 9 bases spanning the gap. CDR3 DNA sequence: TGTGCCAGCAGCTTAAATAGTCCACAAGAGACCCAGTACTTC. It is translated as CASSLNSPQETQYF.

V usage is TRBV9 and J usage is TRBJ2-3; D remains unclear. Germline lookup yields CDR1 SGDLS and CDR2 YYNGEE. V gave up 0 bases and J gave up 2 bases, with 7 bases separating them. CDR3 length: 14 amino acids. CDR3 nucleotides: TGTGCCAGCAGCGTAGGAAGGTTCACAGATACGCAGTATTTT. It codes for CASSVGRFTDTQYF.

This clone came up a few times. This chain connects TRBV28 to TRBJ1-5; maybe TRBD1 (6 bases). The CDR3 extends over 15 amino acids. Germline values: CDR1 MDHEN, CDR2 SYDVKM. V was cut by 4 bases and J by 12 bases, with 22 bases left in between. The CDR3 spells CASSSQGGTGWSQHF. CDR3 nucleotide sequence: TGTGCCAGCAGTTCGCAAGGGGGTACGGGGTGGAGCCAGCATTTT.

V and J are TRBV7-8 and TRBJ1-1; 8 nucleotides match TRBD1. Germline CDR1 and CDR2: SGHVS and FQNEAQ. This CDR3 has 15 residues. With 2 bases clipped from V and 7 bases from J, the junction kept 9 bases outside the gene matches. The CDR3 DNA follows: TGTGCCAGCAGCTTACAGACAGGGGTCAGATTTGAAGCTTTCTTT. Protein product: CASSLQTGVRFEAFF.

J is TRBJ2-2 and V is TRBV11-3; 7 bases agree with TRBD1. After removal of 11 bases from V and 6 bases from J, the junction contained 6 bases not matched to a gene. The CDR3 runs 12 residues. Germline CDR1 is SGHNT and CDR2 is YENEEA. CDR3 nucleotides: TGTGCCTCAGCGACAGGGCCCGGGGAGCTGTTTTTT. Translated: CASATGPGELFF.

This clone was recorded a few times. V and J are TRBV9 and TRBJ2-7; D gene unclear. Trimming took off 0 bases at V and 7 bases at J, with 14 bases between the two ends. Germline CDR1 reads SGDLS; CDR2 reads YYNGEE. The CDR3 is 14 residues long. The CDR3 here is CASSVGISYGEQYF. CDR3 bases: TGTGCCAGCAGCGTAGGAATCAGCTATGGGGAGCAGTACTTC. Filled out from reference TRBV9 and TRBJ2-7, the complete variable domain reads DSGVTQTPKHLITATGQRVTLRCSPRSGDLSVYWYQQSLDQGLQFLIQYYNGEERAKGNILERFSAQQFPDLHSELNLSSLELGDSALYFCASSVGISYGEQYFGPGTRLTVT.

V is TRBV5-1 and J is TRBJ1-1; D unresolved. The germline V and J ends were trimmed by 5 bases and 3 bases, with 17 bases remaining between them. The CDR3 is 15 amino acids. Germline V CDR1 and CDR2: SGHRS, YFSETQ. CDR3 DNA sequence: TGCGCCAGCAGGCCTTCGCTAAATATTCACACTGAAGCTTTCTTT. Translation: CASRPSLNIHTEAFF.

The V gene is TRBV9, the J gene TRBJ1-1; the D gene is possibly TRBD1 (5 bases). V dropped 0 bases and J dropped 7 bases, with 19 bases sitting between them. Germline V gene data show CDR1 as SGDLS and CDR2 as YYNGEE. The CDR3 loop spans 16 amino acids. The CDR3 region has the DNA TGTGCCAGCAGCGTAGGGCTACAGGCCACCGGGGGTGAAGCTTTCTTT. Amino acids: CASSVGLQATGGEAFF.

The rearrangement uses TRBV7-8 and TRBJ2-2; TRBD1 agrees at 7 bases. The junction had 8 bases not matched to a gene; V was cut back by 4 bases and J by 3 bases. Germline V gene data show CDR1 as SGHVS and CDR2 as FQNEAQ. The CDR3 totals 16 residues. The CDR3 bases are TGTGCCAGCAGCTCTAACGACAGGGTTGACACCGGGGAGCTGTTTTTT. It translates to CASSSNDRVDTGELFF. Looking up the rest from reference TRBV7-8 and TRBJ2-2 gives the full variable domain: GAGVSQSPRYKVAKRGQDVALRCDPISGHVSLFWYQQALGQGPEFLTYFQNEAQLDKSGLPSDRFFAERPEGSVSTLKIQRTQQEDSAVYLCASSSNDRVDTGELFFGEGSRLTVL.

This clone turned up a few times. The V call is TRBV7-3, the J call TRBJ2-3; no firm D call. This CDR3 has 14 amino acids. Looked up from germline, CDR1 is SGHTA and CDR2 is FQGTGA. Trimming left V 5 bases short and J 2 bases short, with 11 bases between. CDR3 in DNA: TGTGCCAGCAGCCGTAGTGTTCTCACAGATACGCAGTATTTT. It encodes CASSRSVLTDTQYF.

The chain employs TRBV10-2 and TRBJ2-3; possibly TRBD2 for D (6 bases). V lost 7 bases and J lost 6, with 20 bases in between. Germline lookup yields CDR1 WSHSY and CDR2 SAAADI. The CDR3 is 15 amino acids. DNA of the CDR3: TGCGCCAGCACTCGGAGTTCGGCCGGAGGGGATACGCAGTATTTT. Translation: CASTRSSAGGDTQYF.

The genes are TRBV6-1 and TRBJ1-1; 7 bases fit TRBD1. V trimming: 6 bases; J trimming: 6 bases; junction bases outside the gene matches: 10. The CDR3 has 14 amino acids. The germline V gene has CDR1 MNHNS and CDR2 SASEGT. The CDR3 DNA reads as TGTGCCAGCAGGAGTACAGGGGTGTTCGCTGAAGCTTTCTTT. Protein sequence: CASRSTGVFAEAFF.

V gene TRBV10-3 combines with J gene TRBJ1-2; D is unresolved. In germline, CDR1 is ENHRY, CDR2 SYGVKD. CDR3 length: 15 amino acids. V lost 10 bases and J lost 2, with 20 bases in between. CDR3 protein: CATAREGGINYGYTF. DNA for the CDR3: TGTGCCACCGCCCGGGAAGGTGGGATAAACTATGGCTACACCTTC.

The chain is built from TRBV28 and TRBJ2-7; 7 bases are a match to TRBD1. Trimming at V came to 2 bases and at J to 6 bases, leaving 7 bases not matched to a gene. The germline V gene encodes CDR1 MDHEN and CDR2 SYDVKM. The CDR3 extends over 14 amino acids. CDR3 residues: CASSLGTVKAEQYF. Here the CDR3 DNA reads TGTGCCAGCAGTTTAGGGACAGTTAAGGCCGAGCAGTACTTC.

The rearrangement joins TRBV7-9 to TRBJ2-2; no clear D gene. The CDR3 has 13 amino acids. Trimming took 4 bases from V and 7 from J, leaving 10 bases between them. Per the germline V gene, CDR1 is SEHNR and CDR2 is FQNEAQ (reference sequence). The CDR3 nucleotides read TGTGCCAGCAGCTCGTTGACGAACGGGGAGCTGTTTTTT. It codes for CASSSLTNGELFF.

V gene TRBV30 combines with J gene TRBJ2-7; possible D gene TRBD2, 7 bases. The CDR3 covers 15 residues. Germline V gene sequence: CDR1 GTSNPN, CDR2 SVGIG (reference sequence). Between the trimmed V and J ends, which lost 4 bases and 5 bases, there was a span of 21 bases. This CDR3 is CAWTPLGGGYHEQYF. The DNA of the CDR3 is TGTGCCTGGACCCCTCTTGGCGGGGGCTACCACGAGCAGTACTTC.

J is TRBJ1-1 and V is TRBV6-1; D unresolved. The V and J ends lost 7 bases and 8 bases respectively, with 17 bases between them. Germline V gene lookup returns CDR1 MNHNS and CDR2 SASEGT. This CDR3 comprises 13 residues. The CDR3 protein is CASKDRTAAEAFF. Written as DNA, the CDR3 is TGTGCCAGCAAGGATAGAACGGCGGCAGAAGCTTTCTTT.

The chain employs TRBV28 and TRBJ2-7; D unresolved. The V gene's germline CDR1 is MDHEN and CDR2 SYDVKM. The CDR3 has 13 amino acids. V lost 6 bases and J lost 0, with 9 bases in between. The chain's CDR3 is CASRLFSSYEQYF. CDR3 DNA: TGTGCCAGCAGACTTTTCAGCTCCTACGAGCAGTACTTC.

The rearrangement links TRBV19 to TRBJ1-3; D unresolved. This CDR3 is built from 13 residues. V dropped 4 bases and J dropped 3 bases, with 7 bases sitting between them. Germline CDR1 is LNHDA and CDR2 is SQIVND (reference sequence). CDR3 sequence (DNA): TGTGCCAGTAGTACAAGGATTGGAAACACCATATATTTT. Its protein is CASSTRIGNTIYF.

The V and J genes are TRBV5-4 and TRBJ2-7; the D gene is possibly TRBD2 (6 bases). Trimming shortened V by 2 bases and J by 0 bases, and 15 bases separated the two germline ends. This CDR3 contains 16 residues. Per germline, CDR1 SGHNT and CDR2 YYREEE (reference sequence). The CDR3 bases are TGTGCCAGCAGCTTTGGCGGGACCCTGAGCTCCTACGAGCAGTACTTC. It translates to CASSFGGTLSSYEQYF.

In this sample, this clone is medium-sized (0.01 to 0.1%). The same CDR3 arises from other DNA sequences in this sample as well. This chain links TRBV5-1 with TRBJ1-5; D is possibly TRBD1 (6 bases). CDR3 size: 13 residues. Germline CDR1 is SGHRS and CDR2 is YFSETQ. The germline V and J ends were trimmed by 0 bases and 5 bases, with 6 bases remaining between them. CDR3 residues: CASSLAGDQPQHF. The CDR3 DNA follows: TGCGCCAGCAGCTTGGCAGGGGATCAGCCCCAGCATTTT.

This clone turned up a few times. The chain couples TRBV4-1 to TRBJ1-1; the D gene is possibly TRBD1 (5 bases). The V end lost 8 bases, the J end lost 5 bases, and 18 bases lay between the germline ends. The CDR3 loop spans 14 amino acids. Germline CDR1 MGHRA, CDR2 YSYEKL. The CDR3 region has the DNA TGCGCCAGCCGCAGGGCCCCTGTAGGTACTGAAGCTTTCTTT. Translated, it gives CASRRAPVGTEAFF.